Listed below are T cell receptor beta chains from one sample, sequenced in a study of T cells in Graves' hyperthyroidism and ophthalmopathy. MiXCR was run by TCRdb on the multiplex PCR reads, yielding one entry per CDR3 protein. This sample yields over 250,000 distinct CDR3 sequences, of which roughly 15% are seen a single time; 30% to 35% belongs to the top ten. The sample consisted of blood. Receptors originate from a woman aged 35 to 49 with Graves' ophthalmopathy. Each CDR3 is given with its conserved first and last residue. Each record gives: CDR3 protein, CDR3 DNA, clone size, J gene, V gene, D gene. D genes are given only for firm matches. Not all rows give a size; the values are once, few, many and, for expanded clones, a class.

CASRGRAGNTIYF	TGTGCCAGTAGGGGACGGGCTGGAAACACCATATATTTT	many	TRBJ1-3	TRBV19	-
CASSEWTGGAHGYTF	TGTGCCAGCAGTGAGTGGACAGGGGGCGCACATGGCTACACCTTC	-	TRBJ1-2	TRBV2	TRBD1
CASSYIQGAEAFF	TGTGCCAGCAGTTACATCCAGGGGGCTGAAGCTTTCTTT	few	TRBJ1-1	TRBV6-5	TRBD1
CASSLGQGRDSPLHF	TGCGCCAGCAGCTTGGGGCAGGGAAGGGATTCACCCCTCCACTTT	many	TRBJ1-6	TRBV5-1	-
CATSRGVLNNQPQHF	TGTGCCACCAGCAGAGGCGTCCTGAATAATCAGCCCCAGCATTTT	-	TRBJ1-5	TRBV15	-
CAGSPRGQGAVQPQHF	TGTGCCGGCAGTCCGAGGGGACAGGGGGCCGTTCAGCCCCAGCATTTT	-	TRBJ1-5	TRBV12-3/TRBV12-4	TRBD1
CASSWTSVEQFF	TGTGCCAGCAGCTGGACTAGTGTTGAGCAGTTCTTC	many	TRBJ2-1	TRBV7-9	TRBD2
CASRQGVSNQPQHF	TGTGCCAGTAGGCAAGGGGTTAGCAATCAGCCCCAGCATTTT	-	TRBJ1-5	TRBV19	-
CASSLPPFLNGLNTEAFF	TGTGCCAGCAGCCTCCCCCCTTTTTTAAACGGCTTGAACACTGAAGCTTTCTTT	many	TRBJ1-1	TRBV13	-
CASSLTGTGYAFF	TGCGCCAGCAGCTTGACCGGGACAGGGTATGCTTTCTTT	-	TRBJ1-1	TRBV5-1	TRBD1
CASSSSLDRPHGYTF	TGCGCCAGCAGCTCATCATTAGACAGGCCTCATGGCTACACCTTC	many	TRBJ1-2	TRBV5-1	-
CASSSDRGRQPQHF	TGTGCCAGCAGCTCTGACAGGGGGCGGCAGCCCCAGCATTTT	-	TRBJ1-5	TRBV7-9	TRBD1
CASSASGASTDTQYF	TGTGCCAGCAGTGCAAGCGGGGCTAGCACAGATACGCAGTATTTT	many	TRBJ2-3	TRBV6-1	TRBD2
CASSADRGSVYEQYF	TGTGCCAGTAGTGCGGACAGGGGAAGTGTGTACGAGCAGTACTTC	many	TRBJ2-7	TRBV19	TRBD1
CSASLAGGRYEQYF	TGCAGTGCTTCCCTAGCGGGGGGGAGGTACGAGCAGTACTTC	few	TRBJ2-7	TRBV20-1	TRBD2
CASSYGPRGYEQYF	TGTGCCAGCAGCTACGGCCCCCGTGGGTACGAGCAGTACTTC	many	TRBJ2-7	TRBV7-6	-
CASSIRQGAVYTIYF	TGTGCCAGCAGCATACGACAGGGGGCTGTTTACACCATATATTTT	many	TRBJ1-3	TRBV28	TRBD1
CAIGTSRGGELFF	TGTGCCATCGGGACTAGCCGTGGCGGGGAGCTGTTTTTT	few	TRBJ2-2	TRBV10-3	TRBD2
CASSLFGRPRSYNEQFF	TGTGCCAGCAGCTTATTCGGGAGGCCCCGCTCCTACAATGAGCAGTTCTTC	few	TRBJ2-1	TRBV11-2	TRBD2
CASSEGGTYGYTF	TGTGCCAGCAGTGAGGGGGGGACCTATGGCTACACCTTC	many	TRBJ1-2	TRBV6-1	-
CASSLRSGGASVTRSNIQYF	TGTGCCAGCAGCTTGCGCTCAGGGGGCGCATCCGTGACGAGGTCGAACATTCAGTACTTC	-	TRBJ2-4	TRBV5-6	TRBD1
CASSHDRGRVMNTEAFF	TGCGCCAGCAGCCACGATAGGGGGCGGGTAATGAACACTGAAGCTTTCTTT	few	TRBJ1-1	TRBV4-1	TRBD1
CASSLGDKYTGELFF	TGCGCCAGCAGCCTAGGGGACAAGTACACCGGGGAGCTGTTTTTT	few	TRBJ2-2	TRBV4-1	-
CASSGTGAGTEAFF	TGTGCCAGCAGTGGTACAGGGGCGGGGACTGAAGCTTTCTTT	many	TRBJ1-1	TRBV2	TRBD1
CSGSWLAQQFF	TGCAGCGGATCATGGCTAGCACAGCAGTTCTTC	few	TRBJ2-1	TRBV20-1	-
CATSRGSLGTDTQYF	TGTGCCACCAGCAGAGGATCTCTGGGCACAGATACGCAGTATTTT	few	TRBJ2-3	TRBV15	-
CSVDLSASNQGLYGYTF	TGCAGCGTTGATCTCTCTGCCAGTAATCAGGGACTCTATGGCTACACCTTC	many	TRBJ1-2	TRBV29-1	-
CASSDRDTHNEQFF	TGTGCCAGCAGTGACCGGGACACCCACAATGAGCAGTTCTTC	few	TRBJ2-1	TRBV25-1	-
CASRGSGSSTDTQYF	TGTGCCAGCAGAGGGAGCGGGAGTAGTACAGATACGCAGTATTTT	many	TRBJ2-3	TRBV2	TRBD2
CASSREKNTEAFF	TGTGCCAGCAGCCGAGAAAAAAACACTGAAGCTTTCTTT	-	TRBJ1-1	TRBV4-2	-
CSAKIRGTYEQYF	TGCAGTGCTAAAATCCGGGGGACCTACGAGCAGTACTTC	-	TRBJ2-7	TRBV20-1	-
CASSSPGAPTNSPLHF	TGTGCCAGTAGCTCCCCAGGGGCACCCACGAATTCACCCCTCCACTTT	few	TRBJ1-6	TRBV19	-
CAREQLAVSYNEQFF	TGTGCCCGCGAGCAACTGGCGGTTTCCTACAATGAGCAGTTCTTC	many	TRBJ2-1	TRBV7-9	-
CAISPGTGSNYGYTF	TGTGCCATCAGCCCCGGGACAGGGTCCAACTATGGCTACACCTTC	many	TRBJ1-2	TRBV10-3	TRBD1
CASSLARQSNSPLHF	TGCGCCAGCAGCTTGGCCCGGCAGTCTAATTCACCCCTCCACTTT	many	TRBJ1-6	TRBV5-1	-
CASSVSGIAGELFF	TGTGCCAGCAGCGTTAGCGGGATCGCCGGGGAGCTGTTTTTT	-	TRBJ2-2	TRBV9	TRBD2
CASSREEGRVYGYTF	TGTGCCAGCAGCCGAGAGGAGGGGCGCGTCTATGGCTACACCTTC	-	TRBJ1-2	TRBV14	-
CSVDPGQDFLWGYTF	TGCAGCGTTGACCCGGGACAGGATTTTCTATGGGGCTACACCTTC	many	TRBJ1-2	TRBV29-1	TRBD1
CASSNSGVTGELFF	TGTGCCAGCAGTAATAGCGGGGTCACCGGGGAGCTGTTTTTT	few	TRBJ2-2	TRBV2	TRBD2
CASSFGLTYEQYF	TGTGCCAGCAGCTTCGGACTGACCTACGAGCAGTACTTC	few	TRBJ2-7	TRBV11-2	-
CASRSLGQDTQYF	TGCGCCAGCAGAAGCCTAGGTCAAGATACGCAGTATTTT	-	TRBJ2-3	TRBV5-1	-
CASSPGLGEKLFF	TGTGCCAGCAGCCCCGGACTCGGGGAAAAACTGTTTTTT	-	TRBJ1-4	TRBV3-1	-
CASKREANYGYTF	TGTGCCAGCAAAAGGGAAGCTAACTATGGCTACACCTTC	many	TRBJ1-2	TRBV28	-
CSARAGSRGDTEAFF	TGCAGTGCTAGAGCCGGATCCAGAGGGGACACTGAAGCTTTCTTT	many	TRBJ1-1	TRBV20-1	-
CATSRAPTGLFLPSSYNEQFF	TGTGCCACCAGCAGAGCTCCTACGGGACTTTTTCTCCCTTCCTCCTACAATGAGCAGTTCTTC	-	TRBJ2-1	TRBV15	-